The clone carrying this T cell receptor beta chain came up a few times. Its target is not known. PCR used 60 Vbeta primers and 13 Jbeta primers. The repertoire was sequenced with immunoSEQ multiplex PCR; TCRdb's copy has only in-frame clones and lacks some. The data show roughly 120,000 clones, roughly 66% seen once. The source of the sample is a study of cytomegalovirus exposure and HLA in healthy donors. Overall study: Early released data comprised about 90 million unique TCRs from HLA-typed donors.

Overall study results and limits: According to the study, roughly 180 TCR beta chains were cytomegalovirus-associated. Accounts indicate the classifier identified cytomegalovirus status with strong specificity and sensitivity. The likely origin of a cluster of highly shared sequence variants was a sequencing artifact.

The V gene lost 8 bases and the J gene lost 3 bases, with 14 bases spanning the gap. The CDR3 extends over 14 amino acids. The germline V gene encodes CDR1 MDHEN and CDR2 SYDVKM. Material for sequencing was PBMCs. V and J are TRBV28 and TRBJ1-5, with a tentative D call TRBD1 (5 bases). The sequence derives from a man between 60 and 70 years old in good health and CMV-seropositive. CDR3 amino acids: CASLYSGNNQPQHF. The CDR3 DNA reads as TGTGCCAGCCTATATTCAGGGAACAATCAGCCCCAGCATTTT.